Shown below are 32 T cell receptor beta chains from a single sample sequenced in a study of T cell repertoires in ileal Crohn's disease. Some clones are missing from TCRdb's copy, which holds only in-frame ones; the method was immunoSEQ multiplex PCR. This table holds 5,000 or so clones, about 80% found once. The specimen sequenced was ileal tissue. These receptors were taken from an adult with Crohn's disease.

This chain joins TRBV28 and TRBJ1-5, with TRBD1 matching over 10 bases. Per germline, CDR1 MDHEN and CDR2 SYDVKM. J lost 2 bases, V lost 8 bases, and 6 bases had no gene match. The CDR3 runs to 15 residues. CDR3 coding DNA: TGTGCCAGCTGGCGGACAGGGGGTGGCAATCAGCCCCAGCATTTT. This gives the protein CASWRTGGGNQPQHF.

CDR3 nucleotides: TGTGCCTGGAGTCGGAGCGGGGTCCACAATGAGCAGTTCTTC. Its translation is CAWSRSGVHNEQFF. The chain combines TRBV30 with TRBJ2-1, with 7 nucleotides matching TRBD2. The CDR3 has 14 amino acids. Trimming removed 2 bases from V and 5 bases from J; junction bases left unmatched: 6. Germline CDR1 GTSNPN, CDR2 SVGIG (reference sequence).

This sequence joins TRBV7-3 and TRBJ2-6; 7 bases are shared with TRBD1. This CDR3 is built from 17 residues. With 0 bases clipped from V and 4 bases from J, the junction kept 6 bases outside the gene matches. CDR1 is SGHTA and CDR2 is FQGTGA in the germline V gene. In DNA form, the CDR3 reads TGTGCCAGCAGCTTAACCCTTACAGGGGCCGGGGCCAACGTCCTGACTTTC. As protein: CASSLTLTGAGANVLTF.

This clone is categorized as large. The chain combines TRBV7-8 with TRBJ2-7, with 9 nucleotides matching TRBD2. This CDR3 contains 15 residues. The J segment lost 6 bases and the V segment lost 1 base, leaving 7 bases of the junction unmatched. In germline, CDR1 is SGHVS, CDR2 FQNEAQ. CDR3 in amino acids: CASSLGIAGVGEQYF. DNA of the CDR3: TGTGCCAGCAGCTTAGGGATAGCGGGGGTGGGCGAGCAGTACTTC. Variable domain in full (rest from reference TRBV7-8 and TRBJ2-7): GAGVSQSPRYKVAKRGQDVALRCDPISGHVSLFWYQQALGQGPEFLTYFQNEAQLDKSGLPSDRFFAERPEGSVSTLKIQRTQQEDSAVYLCASSLGIAGVGEQYFGPGTRLTVT.

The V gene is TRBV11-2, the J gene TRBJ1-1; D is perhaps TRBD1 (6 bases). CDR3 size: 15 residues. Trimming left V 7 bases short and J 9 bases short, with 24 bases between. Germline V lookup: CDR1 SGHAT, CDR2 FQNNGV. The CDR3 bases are TGTGCCAGCAACCGGCGGGGGGCGGAAGGGCCCAAAGCTTTCTTT. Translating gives CASNRRGAEGPKAFF.

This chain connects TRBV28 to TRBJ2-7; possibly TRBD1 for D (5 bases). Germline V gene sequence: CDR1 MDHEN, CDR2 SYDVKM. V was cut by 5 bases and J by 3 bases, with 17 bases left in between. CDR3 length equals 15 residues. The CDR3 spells CASSIPQAGRYEQYF. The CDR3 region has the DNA TGTGCCAGCAGTATCCCACAGGCCGGACGCTACGAGCAGTACTTC.

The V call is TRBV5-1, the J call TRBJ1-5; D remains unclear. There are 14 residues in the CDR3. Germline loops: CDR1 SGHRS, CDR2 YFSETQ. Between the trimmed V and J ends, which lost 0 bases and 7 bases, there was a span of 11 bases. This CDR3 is CASSLAGGRQPQHF. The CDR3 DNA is TGCGCCAGCAGCTTGGCTGGAGGCAGGCAGCCCCAGCATTTT.

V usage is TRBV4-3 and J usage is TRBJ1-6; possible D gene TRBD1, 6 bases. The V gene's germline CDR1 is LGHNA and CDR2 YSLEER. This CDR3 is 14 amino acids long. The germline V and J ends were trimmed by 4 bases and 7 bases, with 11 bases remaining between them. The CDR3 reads CASSRQDSNSPLHF. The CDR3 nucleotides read TGCGCCAGCAGCCGACAGGATTCAAATTCACCCCTCCACTTT.

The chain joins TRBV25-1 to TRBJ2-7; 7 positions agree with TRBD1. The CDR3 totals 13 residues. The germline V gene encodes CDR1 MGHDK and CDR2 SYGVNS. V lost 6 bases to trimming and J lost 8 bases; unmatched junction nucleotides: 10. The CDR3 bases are TGTGCCAGCAGCAGGGGGTGGCCATTCCAGCAGTACTTC. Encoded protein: CASSRGWPFQQYF.

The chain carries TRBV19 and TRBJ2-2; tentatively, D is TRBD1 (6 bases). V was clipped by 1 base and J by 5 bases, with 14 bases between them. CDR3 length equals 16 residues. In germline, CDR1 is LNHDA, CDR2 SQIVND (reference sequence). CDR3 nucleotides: TGTGCCAGTAGTATAGCGGTCTTGAGGGGGACCGGGGAGCTGTTTTTT. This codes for CASSIAVLRGTGELFF.

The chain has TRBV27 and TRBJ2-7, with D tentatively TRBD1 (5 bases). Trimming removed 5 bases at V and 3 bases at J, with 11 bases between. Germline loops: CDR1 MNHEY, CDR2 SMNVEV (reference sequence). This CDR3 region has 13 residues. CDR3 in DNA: TGTGCCAGCAGTATAGGGGTCAGCTACGAGCAGTACTTC. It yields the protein CASSIGVSYEQYF.

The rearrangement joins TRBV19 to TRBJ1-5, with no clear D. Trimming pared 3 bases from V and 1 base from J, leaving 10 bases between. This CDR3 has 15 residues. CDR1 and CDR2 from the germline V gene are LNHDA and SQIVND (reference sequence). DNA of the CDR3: TGTGCCAGTAGTATTATGGAGATGAGCAATCAGCCCCAGCATTTT. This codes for CASSIMEMSNQPQHF.

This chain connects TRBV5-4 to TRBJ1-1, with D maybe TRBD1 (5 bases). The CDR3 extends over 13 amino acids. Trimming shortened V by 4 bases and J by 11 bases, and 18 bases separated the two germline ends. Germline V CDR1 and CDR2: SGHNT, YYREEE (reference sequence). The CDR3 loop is CASSRGGVRDAFF. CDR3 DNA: TGTGCCAGCAGCCGGGGCGGGGTTAGGGATGCTTTCTTT.

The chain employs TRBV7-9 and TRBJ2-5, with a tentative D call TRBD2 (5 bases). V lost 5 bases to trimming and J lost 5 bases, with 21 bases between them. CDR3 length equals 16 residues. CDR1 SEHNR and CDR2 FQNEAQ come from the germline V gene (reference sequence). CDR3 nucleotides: TGTGCCAGCAGCCCTCCGAGGGAGAAGGAAGAGGAGACCCAGTACTTC. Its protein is CASSPPREKEEETQYF.

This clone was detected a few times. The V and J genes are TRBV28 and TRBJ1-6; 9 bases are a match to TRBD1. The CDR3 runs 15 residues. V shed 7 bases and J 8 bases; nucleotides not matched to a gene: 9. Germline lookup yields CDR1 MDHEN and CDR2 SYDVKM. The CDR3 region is CASTSRDRVYSPLHF. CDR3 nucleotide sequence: TGTGCCAGCACCTCTCGGGACAGGGTTTATTCACCCCTCCACTTT.

CDR3 loop: CASSQITSASSYNEQFF. Written as DNA, the CDR3 is TGTGCCAGCAGCCAAATAACTAGCGCGAGCTCCTACAATGAGCAGTTCTTC. V usage is TRBV4-2 and J usage is TRBJ2-1, with 7 bases that match TRBD2. Germline loops: CDR1 LGHNA, CDR2 YNFKEQ. This CDR3 contains 17 residues. V was clipped by 2 bases and J by 0 bases; unmatched bases: 7.

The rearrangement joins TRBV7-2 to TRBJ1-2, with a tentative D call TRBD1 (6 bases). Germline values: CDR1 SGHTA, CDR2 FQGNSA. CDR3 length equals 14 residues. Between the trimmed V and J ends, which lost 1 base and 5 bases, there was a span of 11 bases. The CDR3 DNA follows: TGTGCCAGCAGCTTAGGACCACAGGGTTATGGCTACACCTTC. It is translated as CASSLGPQGYGYTF.

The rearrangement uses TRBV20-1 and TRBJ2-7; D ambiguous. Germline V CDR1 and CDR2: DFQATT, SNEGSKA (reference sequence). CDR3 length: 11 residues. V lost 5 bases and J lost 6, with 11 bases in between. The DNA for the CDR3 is TGCAGTGCTTGGGCTCACCTCGAGCAGTACTTC. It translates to CSAWAHLEQYF.

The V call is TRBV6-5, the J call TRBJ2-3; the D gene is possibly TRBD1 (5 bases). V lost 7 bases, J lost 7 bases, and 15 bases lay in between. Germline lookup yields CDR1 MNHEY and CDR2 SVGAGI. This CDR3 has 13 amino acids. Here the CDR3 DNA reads TGTGCCAGCACAGGGATTGGTTTATATACGCAGTATTTT. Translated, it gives CASTGIGLYTQYF.

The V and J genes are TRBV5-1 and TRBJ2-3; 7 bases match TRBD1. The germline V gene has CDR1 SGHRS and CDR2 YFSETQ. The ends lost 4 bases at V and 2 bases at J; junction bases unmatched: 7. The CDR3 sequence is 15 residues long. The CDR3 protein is CASSPVGQLTDTQYF. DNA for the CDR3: TGCGCCAGCAGCCCGGTGGGACAGCTCACAGATACGCAGTATTTT. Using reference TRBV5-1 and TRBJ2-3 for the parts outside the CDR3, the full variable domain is KAGVTQTPRYLIKTRGQQVTLSCSPISGHRSVSWYQQTPGQGLQFLFEYFSETQRNKGNFPGRFSGRQFSNSRSEMNVSTLELGDSALYLCASSPVGQLTDTQYFGPGTRLTVL.

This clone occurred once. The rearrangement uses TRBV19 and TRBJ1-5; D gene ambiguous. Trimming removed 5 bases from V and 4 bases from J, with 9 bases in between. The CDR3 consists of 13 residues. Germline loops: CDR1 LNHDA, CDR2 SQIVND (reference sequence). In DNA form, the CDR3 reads TGTGCCAGTAGTCACGTCCGGAATCAGCCCCAGCATTTT. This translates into CASSHVRNQPQHF.

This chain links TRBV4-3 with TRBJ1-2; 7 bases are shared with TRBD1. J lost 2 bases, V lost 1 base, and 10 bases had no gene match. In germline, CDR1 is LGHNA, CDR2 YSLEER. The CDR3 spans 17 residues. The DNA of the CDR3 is TGCGCCAGCAGCCAAGCCCGGGGGACAGCCCTAAACTATGGCTACACCTTC. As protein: CASSQARGTALNYGYTF.

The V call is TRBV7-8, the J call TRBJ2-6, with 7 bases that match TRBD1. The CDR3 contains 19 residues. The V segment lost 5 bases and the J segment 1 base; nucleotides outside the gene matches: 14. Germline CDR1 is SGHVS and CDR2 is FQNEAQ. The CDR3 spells CASSPGVGGATSGANVLTF. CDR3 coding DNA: TGTGCCAGCAGCCCCGGGGTAGGGGGCGCAACTTCTGGGGCCAACGTCCTGACTTTC.

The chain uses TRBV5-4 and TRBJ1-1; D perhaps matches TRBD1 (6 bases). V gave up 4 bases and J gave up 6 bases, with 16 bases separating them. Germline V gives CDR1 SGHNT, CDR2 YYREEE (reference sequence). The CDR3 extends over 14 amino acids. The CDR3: CASSLQGRYSEAFF. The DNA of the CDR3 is TGTGCCAGCAGCCTACAGGGAAGATATTCTGAAGCTTTCTTT.

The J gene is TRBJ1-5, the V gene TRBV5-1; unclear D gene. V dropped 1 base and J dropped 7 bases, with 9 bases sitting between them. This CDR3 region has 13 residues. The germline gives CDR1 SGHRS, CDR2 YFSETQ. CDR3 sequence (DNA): TGCGCCAGCAGCTTGTGGACTGGGCAGCCCCAGCATTTT. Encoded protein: CASSLWTGQPQHF.

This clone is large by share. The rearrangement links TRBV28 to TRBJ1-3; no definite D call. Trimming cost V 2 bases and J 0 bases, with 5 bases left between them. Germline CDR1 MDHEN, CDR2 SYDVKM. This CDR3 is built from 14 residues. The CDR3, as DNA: TGTGCCAGCAGTTTAAAACTCTCTGGAAACACCATATATTTT. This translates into CASSLKLSGNTIYF.

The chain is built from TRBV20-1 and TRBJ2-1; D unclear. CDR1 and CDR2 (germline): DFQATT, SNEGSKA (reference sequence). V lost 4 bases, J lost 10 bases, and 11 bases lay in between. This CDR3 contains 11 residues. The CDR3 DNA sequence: TGCAGTGCTATACGAAGAGGAGAGCAGTTCTTC. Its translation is CSAIRRGEQFF.

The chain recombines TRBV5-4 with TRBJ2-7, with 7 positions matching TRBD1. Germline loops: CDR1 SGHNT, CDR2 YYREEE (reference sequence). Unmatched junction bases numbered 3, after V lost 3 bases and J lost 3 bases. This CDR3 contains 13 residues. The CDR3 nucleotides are TGTGCCAGCAGCTCCCGACAGGGCTACGAGCAGTACTTC. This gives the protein CASSSRQGYEQYF.

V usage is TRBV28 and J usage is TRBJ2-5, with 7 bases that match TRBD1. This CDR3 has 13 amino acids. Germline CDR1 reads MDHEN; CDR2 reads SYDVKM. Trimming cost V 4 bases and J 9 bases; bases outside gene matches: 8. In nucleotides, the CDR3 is TGTGCCAGCAGTTCGACAGGGCTCGGGGCCCAGTACTTC. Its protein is CASSSTGLGAQYF.

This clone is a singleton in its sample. This chain's CDR3 is CASGLGHRVGDTQYF. Here the CDR3 DNA reads TGTGCTAGTGGTTTGGGGCACAGGGTCGGGGATACGCAGTATTTT. The rearrangement links TRBV12-5 to TRBJ2-3, with D perhaps matching TRBD1 (6 bases). Germline V gives CDR1 LGHNT, CDR2 FRNRAP. CDR3 length: 15 amino acids. The ends were cut back, 1 base at V and 6 bases at J, with 14 bases in the middle.

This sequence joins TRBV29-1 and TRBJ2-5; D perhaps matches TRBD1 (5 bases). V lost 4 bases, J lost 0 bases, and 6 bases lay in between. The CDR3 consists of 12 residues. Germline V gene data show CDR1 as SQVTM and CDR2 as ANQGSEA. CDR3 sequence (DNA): TGCAGCGTTGGACAGAACCAAGAGACCCAGTACTTC. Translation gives CSVGQNQETQYF.

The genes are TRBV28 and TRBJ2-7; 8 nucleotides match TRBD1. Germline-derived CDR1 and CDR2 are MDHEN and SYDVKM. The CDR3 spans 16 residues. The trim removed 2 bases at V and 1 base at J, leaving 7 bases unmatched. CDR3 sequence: CASSLSGTGLSYEQYF. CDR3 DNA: TGTGCCAGCAGTTTAAGTGGGACAGGCCTTTCCTACGAGCAGTACTTC.